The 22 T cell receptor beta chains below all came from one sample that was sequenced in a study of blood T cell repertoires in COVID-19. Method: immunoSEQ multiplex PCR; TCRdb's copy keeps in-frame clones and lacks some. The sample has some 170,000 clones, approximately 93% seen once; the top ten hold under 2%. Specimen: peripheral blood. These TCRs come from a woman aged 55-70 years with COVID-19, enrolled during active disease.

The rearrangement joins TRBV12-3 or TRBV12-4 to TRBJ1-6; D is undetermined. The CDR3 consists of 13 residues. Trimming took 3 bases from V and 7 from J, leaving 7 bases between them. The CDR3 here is CASSFTGNSPLHF. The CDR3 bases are TGTGCCAGCAGTTTTACGGGAAATTCACCCCTCCACTTT.

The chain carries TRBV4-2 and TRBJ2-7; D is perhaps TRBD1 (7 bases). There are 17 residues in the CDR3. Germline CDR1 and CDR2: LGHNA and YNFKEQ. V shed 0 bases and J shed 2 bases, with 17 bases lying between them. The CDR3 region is CASSQEGPGGIPYEQYF. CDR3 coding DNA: TGTGCCAGCAGCCAAGAGGGGCCAGGGGGGATTCCCTACGAGCAGTACTTC.

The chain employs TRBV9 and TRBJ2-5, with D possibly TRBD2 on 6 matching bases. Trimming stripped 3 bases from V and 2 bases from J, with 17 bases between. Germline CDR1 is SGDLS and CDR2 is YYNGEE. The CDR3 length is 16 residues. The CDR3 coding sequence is TGTGCCAGCAGCGCCACGCCTCATAGCGGACAAGAGACCCAGTACTTC. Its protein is CASSATPHSGQETQYF.

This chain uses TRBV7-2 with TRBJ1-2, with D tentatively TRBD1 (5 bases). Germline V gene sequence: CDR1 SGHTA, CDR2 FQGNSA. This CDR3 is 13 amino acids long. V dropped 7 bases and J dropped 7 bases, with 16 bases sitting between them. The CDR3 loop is CASTDQTVSGYTF. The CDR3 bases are TGTGCCAGCACCGACCAGACAGTTTCTGGCTACACCTTC.

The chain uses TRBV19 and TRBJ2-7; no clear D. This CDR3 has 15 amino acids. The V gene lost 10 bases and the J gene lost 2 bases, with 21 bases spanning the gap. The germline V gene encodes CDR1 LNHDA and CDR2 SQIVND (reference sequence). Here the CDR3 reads CATRQPGTRTYEQYF. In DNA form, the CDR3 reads TGTGCCACTAGGCAACCAGGCACCCGGACCTACGAGCAGTACTTC. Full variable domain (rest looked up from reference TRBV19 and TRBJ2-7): DGGITQSPKYLFRKEGQNVTLSCEQNLNHDAMYWYRQDPGQGLRLIYYSQIVNDFQKGDIAEGYSVSREKKESFPLTVTSAQKNPTAFYLCATRQPGTRTYEQYFGPGTRLTVT.

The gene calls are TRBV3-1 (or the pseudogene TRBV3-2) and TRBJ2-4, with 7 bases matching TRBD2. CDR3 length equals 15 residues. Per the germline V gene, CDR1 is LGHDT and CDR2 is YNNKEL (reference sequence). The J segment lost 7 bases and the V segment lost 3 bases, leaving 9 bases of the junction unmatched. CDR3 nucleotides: TGTGCCAGCAGCCAGAGGCTCGGGGAGGGGAACATTCAGTACTTC. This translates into CASSQRLGEGNIQYF.

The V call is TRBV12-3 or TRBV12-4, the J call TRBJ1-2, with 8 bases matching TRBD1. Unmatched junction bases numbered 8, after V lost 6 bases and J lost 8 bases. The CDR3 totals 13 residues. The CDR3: CASSPDRGGGYTF. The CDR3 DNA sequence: TGTGCCAGCAGCCCAGACAGGGGTGGAGGCTACACCTTC.

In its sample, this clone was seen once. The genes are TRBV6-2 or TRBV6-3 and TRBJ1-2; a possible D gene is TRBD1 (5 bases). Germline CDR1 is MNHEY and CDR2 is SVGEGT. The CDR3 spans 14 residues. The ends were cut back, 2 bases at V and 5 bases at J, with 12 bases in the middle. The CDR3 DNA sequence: TGTGCCAGCAGTTACGGCGGGACTCCATATGGCTACACCTTC. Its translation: CASSYGGTPYGYTF.

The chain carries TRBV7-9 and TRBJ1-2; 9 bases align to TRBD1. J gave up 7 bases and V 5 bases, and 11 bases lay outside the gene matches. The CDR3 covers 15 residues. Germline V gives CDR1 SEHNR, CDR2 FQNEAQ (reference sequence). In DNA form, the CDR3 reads TGTGCCAGCAGCCTCCCGGGACAGGGAGTAAGTGGCTACACCTTC. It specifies CASSLPGQGVSGYTF.

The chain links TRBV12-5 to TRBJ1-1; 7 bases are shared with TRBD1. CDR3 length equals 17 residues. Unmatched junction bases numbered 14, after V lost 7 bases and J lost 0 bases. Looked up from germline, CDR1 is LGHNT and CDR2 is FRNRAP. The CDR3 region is CASAEPLTGYMNTEAFF. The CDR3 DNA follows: TGTGCTAGTGCCGAACCCCTGACAGGGTACATGAACACTGAAGCTTTCTTT.

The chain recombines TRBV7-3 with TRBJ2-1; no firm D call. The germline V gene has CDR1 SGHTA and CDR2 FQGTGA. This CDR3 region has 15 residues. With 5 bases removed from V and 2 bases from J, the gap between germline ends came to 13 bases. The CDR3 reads CASSRSLPAYNEQFF. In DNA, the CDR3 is TGTGCCAGCAGCCGAAGTTTGCCAGCCTACAATGAGCAGTTCTTC.

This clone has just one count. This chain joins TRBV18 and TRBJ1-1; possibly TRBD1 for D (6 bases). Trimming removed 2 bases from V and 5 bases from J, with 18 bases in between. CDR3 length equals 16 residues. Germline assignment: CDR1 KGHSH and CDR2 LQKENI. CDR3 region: CASSPTKQGIGTEAFF. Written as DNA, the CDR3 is TGTGCCAGCTCACCAACAAAACAGGGTATTGGGACTGAAGCTTTCTTT.

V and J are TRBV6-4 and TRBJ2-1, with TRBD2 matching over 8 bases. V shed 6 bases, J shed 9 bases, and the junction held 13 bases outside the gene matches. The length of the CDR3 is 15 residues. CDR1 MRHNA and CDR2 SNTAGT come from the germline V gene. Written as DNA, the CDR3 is TGTGCCAGCAGCCAATTTCTCGGGGGGGCCTCTGAGCAGTTCTTC. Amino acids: CASSQFLGGASEQFF.

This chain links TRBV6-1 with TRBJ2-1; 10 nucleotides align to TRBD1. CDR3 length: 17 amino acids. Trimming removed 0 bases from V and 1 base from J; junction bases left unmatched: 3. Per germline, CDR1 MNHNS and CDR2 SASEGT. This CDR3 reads CASSEAQGQGSYNEQFF. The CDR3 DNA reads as TGTGCCAGCAGTGAAGCTCAGGGACAGGGGTCCTACAATGAGCAGTTCTTC.

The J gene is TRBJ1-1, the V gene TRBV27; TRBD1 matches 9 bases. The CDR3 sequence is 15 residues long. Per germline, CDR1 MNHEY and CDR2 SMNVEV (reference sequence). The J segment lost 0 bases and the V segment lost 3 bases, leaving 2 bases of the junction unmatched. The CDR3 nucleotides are TGTGCCAGCAGTTTGGGACAGGGAATGAACACTGAAGCTTTCTTT. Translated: CASSLGQGMNTEAFF.

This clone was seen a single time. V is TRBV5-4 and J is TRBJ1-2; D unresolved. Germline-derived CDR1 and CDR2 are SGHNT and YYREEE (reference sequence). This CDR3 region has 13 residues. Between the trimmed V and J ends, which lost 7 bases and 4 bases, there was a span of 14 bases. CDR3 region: CASGPYSGYGYTF. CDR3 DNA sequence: TGTGCCAGCGGGCCCTACTCCGGCTATGGCTACACCTTC.

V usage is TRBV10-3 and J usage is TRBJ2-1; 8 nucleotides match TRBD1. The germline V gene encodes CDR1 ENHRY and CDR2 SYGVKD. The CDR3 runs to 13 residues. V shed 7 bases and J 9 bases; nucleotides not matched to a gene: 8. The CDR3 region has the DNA TGTGCCATCATGGGACAGGCTTCGGGTGAGCAGTTCTTC. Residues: CAIMGQASGEQFF.

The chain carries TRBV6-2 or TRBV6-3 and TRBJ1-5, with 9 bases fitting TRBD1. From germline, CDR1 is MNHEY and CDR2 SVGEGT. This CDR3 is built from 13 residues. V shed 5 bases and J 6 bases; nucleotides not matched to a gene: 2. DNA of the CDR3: TGTGCCAGCAGTCGACAGGGGGTTCAGCCCCAGCATTTT. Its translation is CASSRQGVQPQHF.

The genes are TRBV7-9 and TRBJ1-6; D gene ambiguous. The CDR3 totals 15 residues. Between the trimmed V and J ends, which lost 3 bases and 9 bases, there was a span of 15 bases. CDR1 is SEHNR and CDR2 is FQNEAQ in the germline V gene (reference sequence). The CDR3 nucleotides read TGTGCCAGCAGCTTGCGGGCAGTGGATTTTTCACCCCTCCACTTT. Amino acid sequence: CASSLRAVDFSPLHF.

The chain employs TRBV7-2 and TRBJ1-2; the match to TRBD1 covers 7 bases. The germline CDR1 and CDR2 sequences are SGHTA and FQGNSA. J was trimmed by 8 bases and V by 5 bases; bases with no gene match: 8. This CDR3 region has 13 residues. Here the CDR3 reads CASSVTGQSGYTF. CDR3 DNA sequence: TGTGCCAGCAGCGTGACAGGGCAGAGCGGCTACACCTTC.

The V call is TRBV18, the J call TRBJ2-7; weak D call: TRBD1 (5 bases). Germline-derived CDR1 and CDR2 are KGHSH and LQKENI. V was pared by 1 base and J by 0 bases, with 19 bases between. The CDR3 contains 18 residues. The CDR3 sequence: CASSPRGPGRTSSYEQYF. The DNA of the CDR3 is TGTGCCAGCTCACCACGGGGCCCGGGCAGGACGAGCTCCTACGAGCAGTACTTC.

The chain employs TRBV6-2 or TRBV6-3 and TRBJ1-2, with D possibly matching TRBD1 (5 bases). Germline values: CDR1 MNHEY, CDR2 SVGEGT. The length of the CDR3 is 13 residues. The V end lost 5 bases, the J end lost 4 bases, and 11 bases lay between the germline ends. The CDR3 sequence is CASSRGGGYGYTF. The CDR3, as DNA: TGTGCCAGCAGTAGGGGAGGCGGCTATGGCTACACCTTC.